This TCR beta chain emerged from a study of Ad26.COV2.S vaccination and SARS-CoV-2 variants. Profiled with immunoSEQ multiplex PCR; TCRdb holds only in-frame clones, not every one. This sample has roughly 300,000 clones; about nine tenths occur once, and the top ten carry around 5.8%. The CDR3 loop spans 11 amino acids. V gave up 4 bases and J gave up 4 bases, with 2 bases separating them. The germline V gene encodes CDR1 MDHEN and CDR2 SYDVKM. Treatment meaning: over 15 received Ad26.COV2.S at low or high dose, single or two shots; 5 received placebo; per-sample allocation not given. Collection of samples fell on day 63 after the first vaccine or placebo injection.

The V call is TRBV28, the J call TRBJ1-5; D ambiguous. Source: peripheral blood, taken in a trial of Ad26.COV2.S vaccine versus placebo. The receptor's source is a person between 18 and 60 years old who received the Ad26.COV2.S COVID-19 vaccine or a placebo. This CDR3 reads CASSYNQPQHF. DNA for the CDR3: TGTGCCAGCAGTTATAATCAGCCCCAGCATTTT.